The 32 T cell receptor beta chains reported below all come from one sample, sequenced in a study of cytomegalovirus exposure and HLA in healthy donors. Primers for the PCR totalled 60 Vbeta and 13 Jbeta. Assay: immunoSEQ multiplex PCR; the TCRdb copy retains only in-frame clones and omits some. The sample has about 82,000 clones, approximately 81% seen once. Sequenced input: PBMCs. The receptors originated from a woman between 45 and 60 years old in good health and CMV-seropositive.

The chain joins TRBV5-5 to TRBJ1-1, with 8 nucleotides matching TRBD1. Germline values: CDR1 SGHKS, CDR2 YYEKEE (reference sequence). The CDR3 consists of 16 residues. The V gene end was trimmed by 0 bases and the J gene end by 2 bases; junction bases not matched to a gene: 6. The CDR3 loop is CASSLDLAGGNTEAFF. CDR3 in DNA: TGTGCCAGCAGCTTGGATTTGGCAGGGGGCAACACTGAAGCTTTCTTT.

The sample holds one count of this clone. This chain joins TRBV30 and TRBJ1-5, with TRBD1 as a possible D gene (6 bases). V was clipped by 2 bases and J by 5 bases, with 16 bases between them. CDR1 and CDR2 from the germline V gene are GTSNPN and SVGIG (reference sequence). This CDR3 comprises 15 residues. The CDR3 nucleotides read TGTGCCTGGAGTTATCGGCGGGGGGCTTATCAGCCCCAGCATTTT. Translated: CAWSYRRGAYQPQHF.

For this clone: One junction end does not reproduce the germline sequence, and a read error may be involved. The chain couples TRBV7-7 to TRBJ2-1, with 8 bases matching TRBD2. The CDR3 spans 14 residues. Germline CDR1 is SSHAT and CDR2 is FNYEAQ (reference sequence). The CDR3 loop reads CASSLTGGDNEQFF. The CDR3 nucleotides read TGTGCTAGCAGCTTGACGGGGGGGGACAATGAGCAGTTCTTC.

This CDR3 reads CASSLRTSGNTGELFF. The CDR3 DNA is TGTGCCAGCAGTTTACGGACTAGCGGAAACACCGGGGAGCTGTTTTTT. The chain joins TRBV28 to TRBJ2-2; 10 bases are shared with TRBD2. This CDR3 is built from 16 residues. Germline-derived CDR1 and CDR2 are MDHEN and SYDVKM. V dropped 2 bases and J dropped 2; count of bases not matched to a gene: 2.

V is TRBV9 and J is TRBJ1-2; unclear D gene. Trimming took 0 bases from V and 4 from J, leaving 10 bases between them. In germline, CDR1 is SGDLS, CDR2 YYNGEE. The CDR3 loop spans 14 amino acids. CDR3 nucleotide sequence: TGTGCCAGCAGCGTAGGTGAACAGTTCTATGGCTACACCTTC. It encodes CASSVGEQFYGYTF.

The chain combines TRBV29-1 with TRBJ1-1; 7 nucleotides line up with TRBD1. Germline V gives CDR1 SQVTM, CDR2 ANQGSEA. The length of the CDR3 is 15 residues. After removal of 6 bases from V and 3 bases from J, the junction contained 13 bases not matched to a gene. Here the CDR3 reads CSVRLRQGAHTEAFF. The CDR3 coding sequence is TGCAGCGTCCGATTAAGACAGGGCGCGCACACTGAAGCTTTCTTT.

The chain couples TRBV6-1 to TRBJ2-7; TRBD2 is a possible D gene (5 bases). The CDR3 extends over 16 amino acids. The germline V gene encodes CDR1 MNHNS and CDR2 SASEGT. Deletions cut 1 base from V and 10 bases from J, with 23 bases between. The CDR3 sequence: CASSEEEVRAGDSQYF. The CDR3 region has the DNA TGTGCCAGCAGTGAAGAGGAGGTACGGGCGGGCGACTCCCAGTACTTC.

The J gene is TRBJ2-3, the V gene TRBV7-2, with 12 bases fitting TRBD2. The CDR3 runs 15 residues. Germline CDR1 is SGHTA and CDR2 is FQGNSA. J was trimmed by 6 bases and V by 5 bases; bases with no gene match: 6. CDR3 in DNA: TGTGCCAGCAGCCTCCGACTAGCGGGAGCTGATACGCAGTATTTT. Its protein is CASSLRLAGADTQYF.

This clone was seen more than once but under ten times. The chain has TRBV23-1 and TRBJ2-1; perhaps TRBD2 as D (6 bases). Being an ORF, TRBV23-1 has a function that is uncertain. Deletions cut 0 bases from V and 8 bases from J, with 11 bases between. This CDR3 is 14 amino acids long. This CDR3 reads CASSQSGGGHEQFF. The CDR3 DNA reads TGCGCCAGCAGTCAATCGGGAGGTGGCCATGAGCAGTTCTTC.

J is TRBJ2-7 and V is TRBV9; tentative D call: TRBD2 (6 bases). This CDR3 contains 15 residues. The V gene lost 4 bases and the J gene lost 2 bases, with 16 bases spanning the gap. Germline-derived CDR1 and CDR2 are SGDLS and YYNGEE. The CDR3: CASSSSGSGTYEQYF. Here the CDR3 DNA reads TGTGCCAGCAGCTCGAGTGGTAGCGGAACCTACGAGCAGTACTTC.

The chain links TRBV6-1 to TRBJ2-3; D remains ambiguous. Germline values: CDR1 MNHNS, CDR2 SASEGT. Trimming pared 0 bases from V and 6 bases from J, leaving 7 bases between. The CDR3 is 13 amino acids. CDR3 in DNA: TGTGCCAGCAGTGAAGCGCAAGCCGATACGCAGTATTTT. Translated, it gives CASSEAQADTQYF.

This clone was found many times. The chain carries TRBV4-1 and TRBJ1-1; 8 nucleotides match TRBD1. CDR1 is MGHRA and CDR2 is YSYEKL in the germline V gene. Trimming cost V 0 bases and J 2 bases; bases outside gene matches: 11. The CDR3 contains 18 residues. CDR3 protein: CASSQDLQGAAGNTEAFF. The CDR3 DNA follows: TGCGCCAGCAGCCAAGACCTCCAGGGGGCCGCGGGAAACACTGAAGCTTTCTTT.

The chain recombines TRBV2 with TRBJ1-2, with no clear D. Trimming removed 8 bases at V and 3 bases at J, with 4 bases between. CDR1 and CDR2 (germline): SNHLY, FYNNEI. CDR3 size: 10 residues. CDR3 DNA: TGTGCCAGCTCCGACTATGGCTACACCTTC. Protein sequence: CASSDYGYTF.

The chain links TRBV2 to TRBJ2-7, with 9 bases matching TRBD1. This CDR3 contains 13 residues. CDR1 SNHLY and CDR2 FYNNEI come from the germline V gene. With 9 bases clipped from V and 1 base from J, the junction kept 4 bases outside the gene matches. CDR3 bases: TGTGCCAGTACAGGGGGCGCGTCCTACGAGCAGTACTTC. This sequence encodes CASTGGASYEQYF.

The chain has TRBV19 and TRBJ2-3; TRBD2 agrees at 7 bases. The germline V gene has CDR1 LNHDA and CDR2 SQIVND (reference sequence). CDR3 length: 15 amino acids. V was clipped by 4 bases and J by 3 bases; unmatched bases: 7. The CDR3 sequence: CASSTNLGGTDTQYF. CDR3 coding DNA: TGTGCCAGTAGTACAAACCTCGGGGGGACAGATACGCAGTATTTT.

V usage is TRBV2 and J usage is TRBJ2-4; TRBD1 is a possible D gene (5 bases). The CDR3 extends over 17 amino acids. Per germline, CDR1 SNHLY and CDR2 FYNNEI. V was trimmed by 9 bases and J by 0 bases, leaving 21 bases between them. The DNA of the CDR3 is TGTGCCAGTCGCCCGGACACCAGGGCGTTAGCCAAAAACATTCAGTACTTC. Protein sequence: CASRPDTRALAKNIQYF. Supplemented by reference TRBV2 and TRBJ2-4, the full variable domain reads EPEVTQTPSHQVTQMGQEVILRCVPISNHLYFYWYRQILGQKVEFLVSFYNNEISEKSEIFDDQFSVERPDGSNFTLKIRSTKLEDSAMYFCASRPDTRALAKNIQYFGAGTRLSVL.

With regard to this clone: Germline is not matched at one junction end, which may reflect a read error. Written as DNA, the CDR3 is TGTGCTAGCAGCCCAGGGGGCCTAGATACGCAGTATTTT. Translating gives CASSPGGLDTQYF. The chain has TRBV7-7 and TRBJ2-3, with 8 bases matching TRBD1. The CDR3 consists of 13 residues. Germline V gene data show CDR1 as SSHAT and CDR2 as FNYEAQ (reference sequence).

This chain links TRBV11-3 with TRBJ2-1; D call uncertain. V lost 5 bases, J lost 8 bases, and 10 bases lay in between. Per germline, CDR1 SGHNT and CDR2 YENEEA. The CDR3 totals 12 residues. CDR3 protein: CASSTRSYEQFF. The CDR3 DNA sequence: TGTGCCAGCAGCACCCGGAGTTATGAGCAGTTCTTC.

The chain recombines TRBV10-1 with TRBJ2-2, with D perhaps matching TRBD2 (6 bases). The CDR3 has 16 residues. The germline V gene has CDR1 WNHNN and CDR2 SYGVQD (reference sequence). V lost 5 bases to trimming and J lost 2 bases, with 15 bases between them. The CDR3 DNA is TGCGCCAGCAGTCCCCATGACGGGAGAAACACCGGGGAGCTGTTTTTT. Encoded protein: CASSPHDGRNTGELFF.

A few counts support this clone. Its ends do not fully match the called genes, so a read error is possible. Here the CDR3 DNA reads TGTGCCAGCAGCCATGTCGGGGAGCGGGAGGCCCTCTTC. Translating it yields CASSHVGEREALF. V gene TRBV4-2 combines with J gene TRBJ2-1; 9 nucleotides align to TRBD2. This CDR3 has 13 amino acids. CDR1 is LGHNA, CDR2 YNFKEQ, per germline.

This chain links TRBV4-2 with TRBJ1-2; 8 bases match TRBD1. The germline gives CDR1 LGHNA, CDR2 YNFKEQ. V was pared by 3 bases and J by 7 bases, with 7 bases of the junction left unmatched. CDR3 size: 14 residues. The CDR3 protein is CASSQATGDFGYTF. The CDR3, as DNA: TGTGCCAGCAGCCAGGCGACAGGGGATTTTGGCTACACCTTC.

This clone was picked up a small number of times. The chain combines TRBV6-6 with TRBJ2-7, with 7 positions matching TRBD2. Trimming took 0 bases from V and 5 from J; bases not matched to a gene: 7. The CDR3 consists of 15 residues. Germline V gene sequence: CDR1 MNHNY, CDR2 SVGAGI (reference sequence). CDR3 region: CASSYSSGEGNEQYF. CDR3 nucleotides: TGTGCCAGCAGTTACTCGTCCGGGGAGGGGAACGAGCAGTACTTC.

This chain uses TRBV19 with TRBJ1-1; possible D gene TRBD1, 5 bases. CDR1 LNHDA and CDR2 SQIVND come from the germline V gene (reference sequence). The V end was cut by 6 bases, the J end by 3 bases, with 11 bases between. This CDR3 contains 13 residues. The CDR3 coding sequence is TGTGCCAGTAGCCAAGGGGCGGACACTGAAGCTTTCTTT. Residues: CASSQGADTEAFF.

V is TRBV27 and J is TRBJ2-7, with D hard to call. V lost 3 bases, J lost 3 bases, and 12 bases lay in between. The CDR3 runs to 14 residues. Germline lookup yields CDR1 MNHEY and CDR2 SMNVEV (reference sequence). CDR3 coding DNA: TGTGCCAGCAGTTTCCGGAGTTTCCTCTACGAGCAGTACTTC. Translated, it gives CASSFRSFLYEQYF.

The chain joins TRBV14 to TRBJ2-1; unclear D gene. Trimming removed 1 base at V and 2 bases at J, with 3 bases between. Per germline, CDR1 SGHDN and CDR2 FVKESK. The CDR3 extends over 13 amino acids. DNA of the CDR3: TGTGCCAGCAGCCAAGGAGCCTACAATGAGCAGTTCTTC. This translates into CASSQGAYNEQFF.

The count of this clone is one. Other DNA sequences in the same sample also yield this CDR3. The chain combines TRBV7-6 with TRBJ1-5; no clear D. V was shortened by 5 bases and J by 5 bases, with 10 bases between the two germline ends. This CDR3 comprises 13 residues. Germline CDR1 SGHVS, CDR2 FNYEAQ. CDR3 nucleotide sequence: TGTGCCAGCAGCCCGCGCCAGGATCAGCCCCAGCATTTT. Encoded protein: CASSPRQDQPQHF.

The chain joins TRBV6-5 to TRBJ2-7; 10 positions match TRBD2. Trimming removed 6 bases from V and 5 bases from J; junction bases left unmatched: 10. This CDR3 contains 15 residues. CDR1 is MNHEY and CDR2 is SVGAGI in the germline V gene. The CDR3 spells CASSRTSGEKDEQYF. For the CDR3, the DNA is TGTGCCAGCAGCCGTACTAGCGGGGAAAAGGACGAGCAGTACTTC.

This rearrangement joins TRBV15 to TRBJ2-7; D gene ambiguous. This CDR3 spans 13 amino acids. Trimming shortened V by 0 bases and J by 6 bases, and 9 bases separated the two germline ends. Germline V gene lookup returns CDR1 LNHNV and CDR2 YYDKDF (reference sequence). CDR3 sequence: CATSRDQVSEQYF. The DNA of the CDR3 is TGTGCCACCAGCAGAGATCAGGTATCCGAGCAGTACTTC.

The chain carries TRBV30 and TRBJ2-7, with D perhaps matching TRBD2 (5 bases). CDR3 length equals 14 residues. Looked up from germline, CDR1 is GTSNPN and CDR2 is SVGIG (reference sequence). V was trimmed by 2 bases and J by 2 bases, leaving 13 bases between them. CDR3 DNA: TGTGCCTGGAGTCCCGGACGGGGTACCTACGAGCAGTACTTC. It translates to CAWSPGRGTYEQYF.

V and J are TRBV6-6 and TRBJ1-3; D is unclear. V gave up 3 bases and J gave up 0 bases, with 6 bases separating them. The germline V gene has CDR1 MNHNY and CDR2 SVGAGI (reference sequence). There are 14 residues in the CDR3. CDR3 loop: CASSYDISGNTIYF. The CDR3 bases are TGTGCCAGCAGTTATGACATCTCTGGAAACACCATATATTTT.

This clone was recorded only once. This CDR3 reads CASSLGRTINIQYF. The CDR3 coding sequence is TGTGCCAGCAGCTTGGGGCGGACAATAAACATTCAGTACTTC. The genes are TRBV5-6 and TRBJ2-4; a weak D match, TRBD1 (5 bases). The CDR3 covers 14 residues. V gave up 0 bases and J gave up 6 bases, with 10 bases separating them. The germline V gene has CDR1 SGHDT and CDR2 YYEEEE.

The gene calls are TRBV18 and TRBJ2-7; TRBD2 aligns across 8 bases. V was clipped by 5 bases and J by 5 bases; unmatched bases: 5. Germline V gives CDR1 KGHSH, CDR2 LQKENI. This CDR3 comprises 13 residues. The CDR3 region is CASSEAGADEQYF. The DNA of the CDR3 is TGTGCCAGCTCAGAAGCGGGAGCGGACGAGCAGTACTTC.